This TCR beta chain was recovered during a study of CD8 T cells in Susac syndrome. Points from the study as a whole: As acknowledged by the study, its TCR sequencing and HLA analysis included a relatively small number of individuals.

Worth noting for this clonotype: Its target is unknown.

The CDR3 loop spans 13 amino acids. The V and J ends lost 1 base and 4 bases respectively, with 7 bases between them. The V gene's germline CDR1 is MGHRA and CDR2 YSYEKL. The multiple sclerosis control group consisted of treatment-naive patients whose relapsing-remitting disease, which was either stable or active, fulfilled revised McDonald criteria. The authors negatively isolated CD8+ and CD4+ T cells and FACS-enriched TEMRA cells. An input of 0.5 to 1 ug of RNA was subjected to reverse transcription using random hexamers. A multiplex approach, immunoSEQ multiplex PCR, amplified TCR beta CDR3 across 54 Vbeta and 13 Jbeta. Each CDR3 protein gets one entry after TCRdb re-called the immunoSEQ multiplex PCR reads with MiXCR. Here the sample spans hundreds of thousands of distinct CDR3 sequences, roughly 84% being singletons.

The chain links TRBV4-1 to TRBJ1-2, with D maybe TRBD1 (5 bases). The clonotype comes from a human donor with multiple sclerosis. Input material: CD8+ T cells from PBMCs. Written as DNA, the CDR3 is TGCGCCAGCAGCCAAGTCCAGGGCTATGGCTACACCTTC. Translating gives CASSQVQGYGYTF.